These 16 T cell receptor beta chains were all obtained from the same sample, sequenced in a study of blood T cell repertoires in COVID-19. The repertoire was sequenced with immunoSEQ multiplex PCR; TCRdb's copy has only in-frame clones and lacks some. The table lists roughly 400,000 clones, around 91% of them singletons. The specimen sequenced was PBMCs or T cells enriched from blood (not recorded which). All receptors derive from a man aged 30 to 45 who had recovered from COVID-19.

The chain uses TRBV5-1 and TRBJ1-3; tentatively, D is TRBD1 (6 bases). Germline V CDR1 and CDR2: SGHRS, YFSETQ. The germline V and J ends were trimmed by 4 bases and 2 bases, with 16 bases remaining between them. The CDR3 totals 16 residues. CDR3 bases: TGCGCCAGCAGCGTTCCGGGACATAGTACTGGAAACACCATATATTTT. Translation gives CASSVPGHSTGNTIYF.

This clone has at least ten counts. V usage is TRBV19 and J usage is TRBJ1-1; D is possibly TRBD1 (5 bases). Germline values: CDR1 LNHDA, CDR2 SQIVND (reference sequence). Trimming pared 3 bases from V and 4 bases from J, leaving 18 bases between. The CDR3 is 16 residues long. The CDR3 here is CASSMAGAGLATEAFF. In DNA, the CDR3 is TGTGCCAGTAGTATGGCAGGCGCAGGGTTGGCCACTGAAGCTTTCTTT.

This clone came up once. V is TRBV11-3 and J is TRBJ2-2, with 9 bases matching TRBD2. V shed 4 bases and J 1 base; nucleotides not matched to a gene: 1. Germline values: CDR1 SGHNT, CDR2 YENEEA. This CDR3 region has 15 residues. CDR3 sequence: CASSSLAGNTGELFF. CDR3 coding DNA: TGTGCCAGCAGCTCACTAGCGGGGAACACCGGGGAGCTGTTTTTT.

The chain's CDR3 is CASSFTGLQETQYF. The CDR3 nucleotides are TGTGCCAGCAGTTTTACAGGGCTCCAAGAGACCCAGTACTTC. V and J are TRBV5-4 and TRBJ2-5, with D perhaps matching TRBD1 (6 bases). This CDR3 spans 14 amino acids. Germline CDR1 reads SGHNT; CDR2 reads YYREEE (reference sequence). The germline V and J ends were trimmed by 5 bases and 1 base, with 12 bases remaining between them.

This chain uses TRBV5-1 with TRBJ1-2; D unresolved. Per the germline V gene, CDR1 is SGHRS and CDR2 is YFSETQ. The CDR3 runs to 16 residues. V was trimmed by 3 bases and J by 3 bases, leaving 18 bases between them. CDR3 nucleotides: TGCGCCAGCAGCTCCGGGGTGAGGGAGAGGGACTATGGCTACACCTTC. It specifies CASSSGVRERDYGYTF.

The chain employs TRBV6-2 or TRBV6-3 and TRBJ1-2, with D perhaps matching TRBD1 (5 bases). This CDR3 has 17 residues. V was cut by 6 bases and J by 0 bases, with 20 bases left in between. The V gene's germline CDR1 is MNHEY and CDR2 SVGEGT. This CDR3 reads CASSSRDVGLTNYGYTF. The CDR3 coding sequence is TGTGCCAGCAGCTCCCGCGATGTGGGGCTCACTAACTATGGCTACACCTTC.

V and J are TRBV11-3 and TRBJ2-3, with 8 bases lining up with TRBD1. This CDR3 has 19 residues. The V gene end was trimmed by 6 bases and the J gene end by 3 bases; junction bases not matched to a gene: 20. The germline gives CDR1 SGHNT, CDR2 YENEEA. The CDR3 sequence is CASRIRGLGRREGTDTQYF. The CDR3 DNA is TGTGCCAGCAGAATCAGGGGGCTGGGGCGGCGGGAAGGAACAGATACGCAGTATTTT. Full variable domain (missing parts from reference TRBV11-3 and TRBJ2-3): EAGVVQSPRYKIIEKKQPVAFWCNPISGHNTLYWYLQNLGQGPELLIRYENEEAVDDSQLPKDRFSAERLKGVDSTLKIQPAELGDSAVYLCASRIRGLGRREGTDTQYFGPGTRLTVL.

V gene TRBV2 combines with J gene TRBJ2-3; 12 nucleotides line up with TRBD2. The CDR3 has 16 residues. Germline V gene data show CDR1 as SNHLY and CDR2 as FYNNEI. The V gene end was trimmed by 6 bases and the J gene end by 6 bases; junction bases not matched to a gene: 10. The CDR3 DNA sequence: TGTGCCAGCAGGGCCGGACTAGCGGGATCGGAGGATACGCAGTATTTT. Protein product: CASRAGLAGSEDTQYF.

The rearrangement joins TRBV2 to TRBJ1-5, with 12 bases that match TRBD1. Germline V CDR1 and CDR2: SNHLY, FYNNEI. The CDR3 totals 16 residues. Losses at the gene ends were 7 bases for V and 5 bases for J; bases not matched to a gene: 9. CDR3 in amino acids: CASKEGGTGGDQPQHF. The CDR3 DNA reads as TGTGCCAGCAAGGAAGGTGGGACAGGGGGCGATCAGCCCCAGCATTTT.

The rearrangement joins TRBV6-5 to TRBJ2-3; 11 bases fit TRBD1. The CDR3 runs 16 residues. The V segment lost 4 bases and the J segment 2 bases; nucleotides outside the gene matches: 5. Germline V lookup: CDR1 MNHEY, CDR2 SVGAGI. The CDR3 is CASSSGQGVTTDTQYF. The CDR3 DNA reads as TGTGCCAGCAGTTCGGGACAGGGGGTGACCACAGATACGCAGTATTTT.

V and J are TRBV23-1 and TRBJ2-2; TRBD1 agrees at 9 bases. TRBV23-1 is sorted into the ORF group, with uncertain function. The V and J ends lost 5 bases and 5 bases, in that order; junction bases with no gene match: 12. CDR3 length: 17 residues. The CDR3 protein is CASSVIFGTGTTGELFF. The CDR3 nucleotides read TGCGCCAGCAGTGTAATATTCGGGACAGGGACGACCGGGGAGCTGTTTTTT.

The chain employs TRBV2 and TRBJ1-5; no definite D call. This CDR3 comprises 13 residues. Trimming removed 6 bases at V and 7 bases at J, with 13 bases between. CDR1 is SNHLY and CDR2 is FYNNEI in the germline V gene. CDR3 bases: TGTGCCAGCAGAGTATGGCAGGAACAGCCCCAGCATTTT. Amino acids: CASRVWQEQPQHF.

V gene TRBV6-5 combines with J gene TRBJ2-7, with D possibly TRBD1 on 5 matching bases. Germline V gene data show CDR1 as MNHEY and CDR2 as SVGAGI. The CDR3 has 12 residues. Trimming removed 6 bases from V and 3 bases from J, with 9 bases in between. For the CDR3, the DNA is TGTGCCAGCAGGACAGATGTCTACGAGCAGTACTTC. It is translated as CASRTDVYEQYF.

The chain recombines TRBV10-3 with TRBJ1-4; D ambiguous. Germline values: CDR1 ENHRY, CDR2 SYGVKD. With 7 bases removed from V and 8 bases from J, the gap between germline ends came to 8 bases. The CDR3 contains 11 residues. This chain's CDR3 is CAITWAEKLFF. The DNA of the CDR3 is TGTGCCATCACCTGGGCCGAAAAACTGTTTTTT.

The chain uses TRBV5-1 and TRBJ2-7; D is ambiguous. This CDR3 is 14 amino acids long. V was cut by 0 bases and J by 9 bases, with 16 bases left in between. CDR1 is SGHRS and CDR2 is YFSETQ in the germline V gene. CDR3 protein: CASSLDPPTFGQYF. CDR3 bases: TGCGCCAGCAGCTTGGATCCTCCTACCTTTGGGCAGTACTTC.

Only one count was recorded for this clone. This rearrangement joins TRBV28 to TRBJ2-1; 7 bases line up with TRBD2. The J segment lost 1 base and the V segment lost 9 bases, leaving 9 bases of the junction unmatched. From germline, CDR1 is MDHEN and CDR2 SYDVKM. The CDR3 runs 15 residues. The chain's CDR3 is CASRFSGTSYNEQFF. The CDR3 DNA is TGTGCCAGTAGATTCAGCGGGACGTCCTACAATGAGCAGTTCTTC.